The entry below gives a single T cell receptor (beta chain) sequence along with its context. The data belong to a study of cytomegalovirus exposure and HLA in healthy donors. The method was immunoSEQ multiplex PCR; TCRdb's version includes in-frame clones alone and lacks a portion of them. The table records a few hundred thousand clones, 75% to 95% of them present only once. Sequencing input: PBMCs. The receptor comes from a woman aged 18-30 years in good health and CMV-seronegative.

The CDR3 loop is CASSLAPLAGTDTQYF. In nucleotides, the CDR3 is TGTGCCAGCAGCTTGGCCCCACTAGCGGGCACAGATACGCAGTATTTT. The chain couples TRBV5-4 to TRBJ2-3, with TRBD2 identical over 8 bases. After removal of 0 bases from V and 1 base from J, the junction contained 4 bases not matched to a gene. Germline V gene sequence: CDR1 SGHNT, CDR2 YYREEE (reference sequence). This CDR3 spans 16 amino acids.